This note documents a single TCR beta chain sequence. These data originate in a study of cytotoxic CD8 clonotypes in ibrutinib-treated CLL. Trimming took off 6 bases at V and 3 bases at J, with 12 bases between the two ends. The CDR3 spans 13 residues. CDR1 and CDR2 (germline): MNHNS, SASEGT. This table comes from immunoSEQ multiplex PCR, and its TCRdb copy is limited to in-frame clones, with some not included. Among around 140,000 clones listed, approximately 80% were seen once. This specimen consisted of PBMCs, obtained after 36 months of ibrutinib treatment. The clonotype comes from a human donor with chronic lymphocytic leukemia. This sequence joins TRBV6-1 and TRBJ2-7; D remains ambiguous. CDR3 in amino acids: CASRAENLYEQYF. In nucleotides, the CDR3 is TGTGCCAGCAGGGCCGAAAACCTCTACGAGCAGTACTTC.